The rows below give T cell receptor beta chains drawn from one sample of a study of shared clonotypes between healthy human individuals. Sequenced by immunoSEQ multiplex PCR; TCRdb stores in-frame clones only, minus some. Among around 1,100,000 clones, 60% to 80% were seen once, and the ten largest hold about 0.94%. The sequencing sample was made of memory CD4+ T cells from PBMCs. The receptors were gathered from a young man in good health. Some clones in this sample may be carry-over from other donors' samples. CDR3s include the opening cysteine and the closing phenylalanine or tryptophan. D genes are given only for firm matches. Only part of the rows carry a size: once, few, many, or a class if the clone is expanded.

v_gene	abundance	j_gene	d_gene	CDR3nt	CDR3aa
TRBV6-1	many	TRBJ2-7	.	TGTGCCAGCAGTGAACGTAACTTCCACGAGCAGTACTTC	CASSERNFHEQYF
TRBV6-1	.	TRBJ2-7	.	TGTGCCAGCAGCGTTTATAACTACGAGCAGTACTTC	CASSVYNYEQYF
TRBV7-9	.	TRBJ2-4	TRBD1	TGTGCCAGCAGCCGGGATGACAGGGGTAACATTCAGTACTTC	CASSRDDRGNIQYF
TRBV5-1	.	TRBJ1-5	.	TGCGCCAGCAGCTTGGAGGGAGGCAATCAGCCCCAGCATTTT	CASSLEGGNQPQHF
TRBV4-2	.	TRBJ2-7	.	TGTGCCAGCAGCCGTGCCGGGACTGCCTACGAGCAGTACTTC	CASSRAGTAYEQYF
TRBV7-6	.	TRBJ2-1	TRBD2	TGTGCCAGCAGCACCGCTAGCGGGACTTCATACAATGAGCAGTTCTTC	CASSTASGTSYNEQFF
TRBV27	.	TRBJ2-1	.	TGTGCCAGCAGTTTCCCAACAGGGTCTTCCTACAATGAGCAGTTCTTC	CASSFPTGSSYNEQFF
TRBV7-9	.	TRBJ2-1	TRBD2	TGTGCCAGCAGCTTAACTAGCGGGAGGCCCTCCGGGGGAGAGCAGTTCTTC	CASSLTSGRPSGGEQFF
TRBV2	.	TRBJ2-7	TRBD2	TGTGCCAGCAGTGTAGCGGGAGGTTCGGCTGGCGAGCAGTACTTC	CASSVAGGSAGEQYF
TRBV27	.	TRBJ1-1	.	TGTGCCAGCAGCCCCCGATCCGACCTGAACACTGAAGCTTTCTTT	CASSPRSDLNTEAFF
TRBV30	.	TRBJ1-5	.	TGTGCCTGGAGTGTACGTGAGGCAGGACGACCTAATCAGCCCCAGCATTTT	CAWSVREAGRPNQPQHF
TRBV27	.	TRBJ2-4	.	TGTGCCAGCAGTTTATCTGCGCACATTCTAGCCAAAAACATTCAGTACTTC	CASSLSAHILAKNIQYF